The clone carrying this TCR beta chain is classed as medium-sized. Its matching antigen is unknown. Germline values: CDR1 SQVTM, CDR2 ANQGSEA. V dropped 7 bases and J dropped 1; count of bases not matched to a gene: 4. The CDR3 has 13 amino acids. The data derive from a study of read filtering for tumor transcriptome and immune sequencing. Study-level information: Mean patient age was roughly 72 years, range roughly 45 to 85; 17 male, roughly 14 female. Transcriptome libraries were built from DNase-treated RNA.

Study-wide results and limits: Single-read clonotypes: about 83% of IR-seq clonotypes (around 3.5% of reads), around three quarters of RNA-seq clonotypes (under 50% of reads). The sorted CD138-negative fraction was a mixed bone marrow immune population, not purified T cells.

Molecular barcoded adaptors covering alpha/delta and beta/gamma chains were used on approximately 400 ng RNA. TCRdb independently ran MiXCR on the reads; one entry per CDR3 protein. The data contain roughly 25,000 distinct CDR3 sequences, less than 25% of them singletons. The rearrangement joins TRBV29-1 to TRBJ2-1; 7 nucleotides agree with TRBD1. Sequenced sample: a population of CD138-negative cells sorted from bone marrow. The sequence was obtained from a donor at least 40 years old with multiple myeloma. The CDR3 DNA follows: TGCAGCGCCGGACAGGCATCCTACAATGAGCAGTTCTTC. It codes for CSAGQASYNEQFF.